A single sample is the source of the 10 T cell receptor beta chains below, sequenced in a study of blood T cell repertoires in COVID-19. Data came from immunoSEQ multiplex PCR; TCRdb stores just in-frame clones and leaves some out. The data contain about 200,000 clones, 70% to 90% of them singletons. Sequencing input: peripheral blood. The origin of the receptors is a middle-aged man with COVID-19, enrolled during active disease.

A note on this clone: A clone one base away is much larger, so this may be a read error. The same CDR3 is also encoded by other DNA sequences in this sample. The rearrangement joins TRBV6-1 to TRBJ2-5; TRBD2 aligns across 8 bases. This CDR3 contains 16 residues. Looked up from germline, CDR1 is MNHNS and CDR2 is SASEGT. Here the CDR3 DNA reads TGTCCCAGCAGTGAAGCGGGGCGGGGGGCTGGGGAGACCCAGTACTTC. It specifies CPSSEAGRGAGETQYF.

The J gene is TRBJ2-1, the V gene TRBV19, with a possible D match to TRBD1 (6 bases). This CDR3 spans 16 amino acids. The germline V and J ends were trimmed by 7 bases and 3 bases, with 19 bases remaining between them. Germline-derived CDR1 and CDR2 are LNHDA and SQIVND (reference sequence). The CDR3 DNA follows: TGTGCCAGTAATGTGGGGGCAGGGGACATCTACAATGAGCAGTTCTTC. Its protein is CASNVGAGDIYNEQFF.

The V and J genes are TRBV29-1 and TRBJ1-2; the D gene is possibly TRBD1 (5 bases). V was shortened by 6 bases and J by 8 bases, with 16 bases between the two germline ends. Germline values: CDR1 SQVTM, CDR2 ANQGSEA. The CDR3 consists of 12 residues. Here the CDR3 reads CSVEGGEGGYTF. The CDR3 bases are TGCAGCGTGGAGGGAGGGGAAGGGGGCTACACCTTC.

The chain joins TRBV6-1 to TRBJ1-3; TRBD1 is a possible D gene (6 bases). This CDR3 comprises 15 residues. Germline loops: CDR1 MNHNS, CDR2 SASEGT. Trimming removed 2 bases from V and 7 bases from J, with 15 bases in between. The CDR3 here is CASSEQGRGGNTIYF. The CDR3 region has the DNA TGTGCCAGCAGTGAACAGGGTAGGGGGGGGAACACCATATATTTT.

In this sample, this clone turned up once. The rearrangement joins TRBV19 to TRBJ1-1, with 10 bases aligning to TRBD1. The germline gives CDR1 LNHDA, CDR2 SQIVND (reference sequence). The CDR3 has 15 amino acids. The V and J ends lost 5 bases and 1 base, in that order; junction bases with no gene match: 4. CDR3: CASSGDRGTNTEAFF. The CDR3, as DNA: TGTGCCAGTAGTGGGGACAGGGGCACGAACACTGAAGCTTTCTTT.

The CDR3 bases are TGCAGTGCTAGGGGGAGTCTTGAAGCTTTCTTT. It encodes CSARGSLEAFF. This sequence joins TRBV20-1 and TRBJ1-1; D remains unclear. The germline V gene encodes CDR1 DFQATT and CDR2 SNEGSKA (reference sequence). This CDR3 has 11 residues. The ends were cut back, 3 bases at V and 7 bases at J, with 9 bases in the middle.

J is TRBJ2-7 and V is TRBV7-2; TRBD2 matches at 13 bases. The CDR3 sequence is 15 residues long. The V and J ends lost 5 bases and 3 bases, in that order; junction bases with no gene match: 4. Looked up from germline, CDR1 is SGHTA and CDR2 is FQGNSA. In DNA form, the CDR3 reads TGTGCCAGCAGCGCCGGGACTAGCGGGATCTACGAGCAGTACTTC. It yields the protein CASSAGTSGIYEQYF.

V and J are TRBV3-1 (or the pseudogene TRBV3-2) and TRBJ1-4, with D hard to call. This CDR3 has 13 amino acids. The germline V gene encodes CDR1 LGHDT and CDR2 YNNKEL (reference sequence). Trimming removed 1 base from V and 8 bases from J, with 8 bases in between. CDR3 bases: TGTGCCAGCAGCCAAGGGGGAGGCGAAAAACTGTTTTTT. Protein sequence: CASSQGGGEKLFF.

The CDR3 loop reads CASSDGTGGNQPQHF. DNA of the CDR3: TGTGCCAGTAGTGACGGGACAGGGGGCAATCAGCCCCAGCATTTT. V is TRBV19 and J is TRBJ1-5; TRBD1 matches 10 bases. This CDR3 is built from 15 residues. J gave up 2 bases and V 5 bases, and 3 bases lay outside the gene matches. Germline V gene lookup returns CDR1 LNHDA and CDR2 SQIVND (reference sequence).

The CDR3 loop is CASSLGTGARNTQYF. The CDR3 DNA is TGTGCCAGCAGCCTAGGGACAGGGGCGAGGAATACGCAGTATTTT. The chain carries TRBV11-2 and TRBJ2-3; the match to TRBD1 covers 10 bases. V shed 5 bases and J 7 bases; nucleotides not matched to a gene: 9. CDR1 and CDR2 from the germline V gene are SGHAT and FQNNGV. This CDR3 has 15 residues.